There are many counts of the clone carrying this T cell receptor beta chain. What it binds is not known. This entry belongs to a study of breast tumors, draining lymph nodes, adjacent tissues. Regarding the study as a whole: Tumor TCR diversity was below lymph nodes but above nontumor tissue. Data fit most tumor T cells coming from lymph node, expanding in tumor.

V lost 1 base to trimming and J lost 0 bases, with 11 bases between them. Germline CDR1 reads SGHDT; CDR2 reads YYEEEE. This CDR3 is 16 amino acids long. Axillary draining lymph nodes of breast cancer patients supplied the node samples. TCRdb re-analysed the multiplex PCR reads in MiXCR, keeping a single row per CDR3 protein. The table includes around 190,000 distinct CDR3 sequences, around a third detected once. The specimen was axillary lymph node tissue. The chain links TRBV5-6 to TRBJ1-3; perhaps TRBD1 as D (6 bases). This receptor was identified in a female donor with breast cancer. Some clones in this sample may be carry-over from other donors' samples. CDR3 nucleotide sequence: TGTGCCAGCAGCTTGATGGACAGACCCTCTGGAAACACCATATATTTT. Translating it yields CASSLMDRPSGNTIYF. The full variable domain, rest sourced from reference TRBV5-6 and TRBJ1-3, is DAGVTQSPTHLIKTRGQQVTLRCSPKSGHDTVSWYQQALGQGPQFIFQYYEEEERQRGNFPDRFSGHQFPNYSSELNVNALLLGDSALYLCASSLMDRPSGNTIYFGEGSWLTVV.